Following are 10 T cell receptor beta chains from one sample sequenced in a study of monozygotic twins with inflammatory bowel disease. TCRdb derives one entry per CDR3 protein from the 5' RACE reads, leaving out DNA. In total, the table holds a few hundred thousand distinct CDR3 sequences. The specimen was blood. The receptors here all came from a human donor with ulcerative colitis or Crohn's disease, or a healthy co-twin of an affected twin (not recorded which).

The chain uses TRBV5-1 and TRBJ2-1; TCRdb designates TRBD1, a call that cannot be tested without DNA. The CDR3 contains 16 residues. Germline lookup yields CDR1 SGHRS and CDR2 YFSETQ. The CDR3 spells CASSFTTPGAGYEQFF. Combining the CDR3 with reference TRBV5-1 and TRBJ2-1 gives the whole variable domain KAGVTQTPRYLIKTRGQQVTLSCSPISGHRSVSWYQQTPGQGLQFLFEYFSETQRNKGNFPGRFSGRQFSNSRSEMNVSTLELGDSALYLCASSFTTPGAGYEQFFGPGTRLTVL.

The V gene is TRBV5-1, the J gene TRBJ2-2; TCRdb's D gene call, TRBD1, goes unchecked for lack of DNA. This CDR3 contains 15 residues. Germline V gene lookup returns CDR1 SGHRS and CDR2 YFSETQ. Here the CDR3 reads CASSLPRGGAGELFF. Filled out from reference TRBV5-1 and TRBJ2-2, the complete variable domain reads KAGVTQTPRYLIKTRGQQVTLSCSPISGHRSVSWYQQTPGQGLQFLFEYFSETQRNKGNFPGRFSGRQFSNSRSEMNVSTLELGDSALYLCASSLPRGGAGELFFGEGSRLTVL.

The chain carries TRBV10-3 and TRBJ1-3. Germline V CDR1 and CDR2: ENHRY, SYGVKD. This CDR3 comprises 16 residues. CDR3: CAISDSQVVSGNTIYF.

V gene TRBV29-1 combines with J gene TRBJ1-2. The CDR3 is made up of 13 amino acids. The V gene's germline CDR1 is SQVTM and CDR2 ANQGSEA. CDR3 sequence: CSVDGPQGYGYTF.

V usage is TRBV3-1 and J usage is TRBJ2-3. This CDR3 region has 14 residues. The V gene's germline CDR1 is LGHDT and CDR2 YNNKEL (reference sequence). This CDR3 reads CASSQDESFHTQYF.

The chain links TRBV20-1 to TRBJ1-2; the D call of TRBD1 rests on TCRdb alone, since no DNA is present to check it. Per germline, CDR1 DFQATT and CDR2 SNEGSKA (reference sequence). The CDR3 is made up of 12 amino acids. The CDR3 reads CSAADRAAGYTF.

The chain joins TRBV20-1 to TRBJ1-2; TCRdb selects TRBD1, and the lack of DNA leaves this call unchecked. This CDR3 has 16 amino acids. Germline V gene data show CDR1 as DFQATT and CDR2 as SNEGSKA (reference sequence). This CDR3 is CSAWGISTGRNYGYTF.

V is TRBV5-6 and J is TRBJ2-1; TCRdb lists TRBD1, though no DNA is available to test this call. The CDR3 spans 13 residues. Germline CDR1 reads SGHDT; CDR2 reads YYEEEE. This CDR3 is CASSVPTYNEQFF.

The gene calls are TRBV12-3 or TRBV12-4 and TRBJ2-5; TCRdb lists TRBD1, though no DNA is available to test this call. The CDR3 sequence is 13 residues long. The CDR3 spells CASTQGARETQYF.

This sequence joins TRBV5-1 and TRBJ1-1; TCRdb's D call of TRBD1 is untestable without DNA. This CDR3 comprises 13 residues. The germline V gene has CDR1 SGHRS and CDR2 YFSETQ. CDR3 sequence: CASSLAPTGEAFF.